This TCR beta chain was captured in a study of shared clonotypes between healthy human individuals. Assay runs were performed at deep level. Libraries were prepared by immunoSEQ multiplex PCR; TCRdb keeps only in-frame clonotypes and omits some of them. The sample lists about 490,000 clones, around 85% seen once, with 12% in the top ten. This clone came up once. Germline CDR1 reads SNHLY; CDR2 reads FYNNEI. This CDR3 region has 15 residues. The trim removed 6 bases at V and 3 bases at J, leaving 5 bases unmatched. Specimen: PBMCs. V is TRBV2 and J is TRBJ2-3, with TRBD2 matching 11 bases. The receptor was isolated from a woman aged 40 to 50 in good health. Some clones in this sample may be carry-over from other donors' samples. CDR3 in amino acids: CASSLGLAETDTQYF. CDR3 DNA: TGTGCCAGCAGCCTGGGACTAGCGGAGACAGATACGCAGTATTTT.